This TCR beta chain was captured by sequencing in a study of early T cells in non-severe SARS-CoV-2 infection. For the study at large: Sequencing targeted bulk RNA from unsorted whole blood, leaving chains unpaired.

Attachment of unique molecular identifiers was made to individual cDNA molecules. One entry per CDR3 protein, called by TCRdb with MiXCR from the 5' RACE reads. The sample contains tens of thousands of distinct CDR3 sequences, around 7% of which appear only once. Whole-study findings and limits: Reliance on VDJdb matching favored anti-spike CD8 responses; private and CD4 specificities were missed.

This clonotype was counted many times. Its antigen is undetermined. Sequenced material: whole blood, taken at baseline. The clonotype comes from an adult who was a healthcare worker with PCR-confirmed SARS-CoV-2 infection or an uninfected control (not recorded which).

CDR3 sequence reads: CASSFGRGLGSPLHF. CDR3 sequence (DNA): TGTGCCAGCAGTTTCGGCAGGGGGCTGGGTTCACCCCTCCACTTT. The chain couples TRBV28 to TRBJ1-6; 8 bases map to TRBD1. The CDR3 is 15 amino acids. Looked up from germline, CDR1 is MDHEN and CDR2 is SYDVKM. The J segment lost 9 bases and the V segment lost 3 bases, leaving 7 bases of the junction unmatched.